This entry features one T cell receptor beta chain sequence. These data belong to a study of blood T cell repertoires in COVID-19. The table came from immunoSEQ multiplex PCR; TCRdb's copy has only in-frame clones and leaves some out. The table has approximately 60,000 clones, about 89% seen once. The receptor comes from a man aged 60 to 69 with active or convalescent COVID-19. Sample: peripheral blood.

CDR3 sequence: CASSINTIAGTGELFF. The CDR3 region has the DNA TGTGCCAGTAGTATAAATACGATTGCAGGCACCGGGGAGCTGTTTTTT. The rearrangement uses TRBV19 and TRBJ2-2; D not resolved. Trimming removed 2 bases from V and 4 bases from J, with 14 bases in between. The CDR3 length is 16 residues. CDR1 and CDR2 (germline): LNHDA, SQIVND (reference sequence). The full variable domain, rest sourced from reference TRBV19 and TRBJ2-2, is DGGITQSPKYLFRKEGQNVTLSCEQNLNHDAMYWYRQDPGQGLRLIYYSQIVNDFQKGDIAEGYSVSREKKESFPLTVTSAQKNPTAFYLCASSINTIAGTGELFFGEGSRLTVL.